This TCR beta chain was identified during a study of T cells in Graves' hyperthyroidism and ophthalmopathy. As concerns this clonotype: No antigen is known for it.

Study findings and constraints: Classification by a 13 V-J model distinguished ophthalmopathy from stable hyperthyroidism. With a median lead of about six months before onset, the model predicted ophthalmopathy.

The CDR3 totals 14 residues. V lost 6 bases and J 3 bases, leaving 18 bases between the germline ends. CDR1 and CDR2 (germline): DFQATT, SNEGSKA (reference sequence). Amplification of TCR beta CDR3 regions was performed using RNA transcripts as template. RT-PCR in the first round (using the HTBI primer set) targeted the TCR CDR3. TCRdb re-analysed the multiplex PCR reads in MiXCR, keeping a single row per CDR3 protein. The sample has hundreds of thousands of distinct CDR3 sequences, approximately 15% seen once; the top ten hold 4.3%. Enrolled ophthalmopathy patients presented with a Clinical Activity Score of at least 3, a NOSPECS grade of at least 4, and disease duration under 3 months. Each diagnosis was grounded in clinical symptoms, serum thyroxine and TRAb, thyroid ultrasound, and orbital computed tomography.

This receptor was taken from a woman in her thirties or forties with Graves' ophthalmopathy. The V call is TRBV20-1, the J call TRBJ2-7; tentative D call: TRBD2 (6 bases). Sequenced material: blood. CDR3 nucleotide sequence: TGCAGTGCCGACTTTAGGAGGGAAGGCTACGAGCAGTACTTC. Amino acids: CSADFRREGYEQYF.